The text below deals with one T cell receptor (beta chain). As yet, its antigen is unknown. Using immunoSEQ multiplex PCR, the repertoire was profiled, and TCRdb retains in-frame clones only, with some absent. Of 100,000 to 150,000 clones listed, around 96% are singletons. The data belong to a study of cytomegalovirus exposure and HLA in healthy donors. Study conclusions and caveats: According to a subsequent analysis, TCR clusters from the first cohort were inclined to appear together in the 120 validation repertoires. Reported performance of the classifier showed diagnosis of cytomegalovirus status with high specificity and sensitivity.

The receptor was isolated from a man aged 18 to 30 in good health and CMV-seronegative. The sequenced material came from PBMCs.

CDR3 protein: CASSDGTGTDTQYF. The CDR3 coding sequence is TGTGCCAGCAGTGACGGGACAGGGACAGATACGCAGTATTTT. This sequence joins TRBV6-4 and TRBJ2-3; 9 bases align to TRBD1. CDR1 is MRHNA, CDR2 SNTAGT, per germline. CDR3 size: 14 residues. Trimming removed 2 bases from V and 3 bases from J; junction bases left unmatched: 0.